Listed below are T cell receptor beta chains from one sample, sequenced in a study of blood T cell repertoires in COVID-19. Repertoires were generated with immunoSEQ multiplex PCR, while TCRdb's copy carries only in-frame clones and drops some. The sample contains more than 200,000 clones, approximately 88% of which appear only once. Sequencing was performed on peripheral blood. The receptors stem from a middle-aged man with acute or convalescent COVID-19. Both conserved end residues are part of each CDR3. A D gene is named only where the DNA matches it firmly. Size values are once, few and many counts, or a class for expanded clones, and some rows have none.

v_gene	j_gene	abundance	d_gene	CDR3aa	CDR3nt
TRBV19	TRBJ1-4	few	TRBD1	CASTGQSGTNEKLFF	TGTGCCAGCACGGGACAGAGCGGAACTAATGAAAAACTGTTTTTT
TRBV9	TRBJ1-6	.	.	CASALRGGRDSPLHF	TGTGCCAGCGCCCTGAGGGGGGGGCGCGATTCACCCCTCCACTTT
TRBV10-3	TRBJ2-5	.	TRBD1	CAISESTGLQETQYF	TGTGCCATCAGTGAGTCGACAGGGCTACAAGAGACCCAGTACTTC
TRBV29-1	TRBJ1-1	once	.	CSVAQGSGTEAFF	TGCAGCGTTGCACAGGGTTCGGGCACTGAAGCTTTCTTT
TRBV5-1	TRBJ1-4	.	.	CASSNPPSAEKLFF	TGCGCCAGCAGTAACCCCCCCAGCGCAGAAAAACTGTTTTTT
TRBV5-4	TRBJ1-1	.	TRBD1	CASSGDRGLFVNTEAFF	TGTGCCAGCAGCGGCGACAGGGGGCTGTTTGTGAACACTGAAGCTTTCTTT
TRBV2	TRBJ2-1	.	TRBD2	CASTIAGMDEQFF	TGTGCCAGCACTATAGCGGGGATGGATGAGCAGTTCTTC
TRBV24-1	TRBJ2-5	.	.	CATSDASQETQYF	TGTGCCACCAGTGATGCCAGTCAAGAGACCCAGTACTTC
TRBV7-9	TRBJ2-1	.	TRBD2	CASSTFEGAGGNEQFF	TGTGCCAGCAGTACGTTCGAAGGAGCGGGAGGCAATGAGCAGTTCTTC
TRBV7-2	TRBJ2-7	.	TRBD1	CASSPYGTGGAPYEQYF	TGTGCCAGCAGCCCCTACGGGACAGGGGGCGCCCCCTACGAGCAGTACTTC
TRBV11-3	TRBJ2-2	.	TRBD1	CASSDRQGASGELFF	TGTGCCAGCAGCGATAGACAGGGGGCCTCCGGGGAGCTGTTTTTT
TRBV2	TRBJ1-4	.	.	CASRANDEKLFF	TGTGCCAGCAGAGCCAACGATGAAAAACTGTTTTTT
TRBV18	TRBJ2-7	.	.	CASSPREVSYEQYF	TGTGCCAGCTCACCCAGGGAGGTCTCCTACGAGCAGTACTTC
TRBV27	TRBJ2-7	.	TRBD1	CASSLQGGLFYEQYF	TGTGCCAGCAGTTTACAAGGGGGCCTATTCTACGAGCAGTACTTC
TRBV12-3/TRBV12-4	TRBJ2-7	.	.	CASSFGNYEQYF	TGTGCCAGCAGTTTCGGGAACTACGAGCAGTACTTC
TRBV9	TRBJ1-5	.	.	CASSVGGGNQPQHF	TGTGCCAGCAGCGTAGGAGGAGGGAATCAGCCCCAGCATTTT
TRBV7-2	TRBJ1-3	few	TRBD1	CASSFQGAGNTIYF	TGTGCCAGCAGCTTTCAGGGGGCTGGAAACACCATATATTTT
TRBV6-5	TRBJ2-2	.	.	CASSRRATNTGELFF	TGTGCCAGCAGTCGGAGGGCCACGAACACCGGGGAGCTGTTTTTT
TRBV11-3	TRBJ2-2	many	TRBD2	CASSWTSGSTGELFF	TGTGCCAGCAGCTGGACTAGCGGGTCCACCGGGGAGCTGTTTTTT
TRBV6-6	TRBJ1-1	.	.	CASSPRGENTEAFF	TGTGCCAGCAGTCCCAGGGGCGAGAACACTGAAGCTTTCTTT
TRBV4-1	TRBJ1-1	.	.	CASSQGAGNTEAFF	TGCGCCAGCAGCCAAGGTGCAGGGAACACTGAAGCTTTCTTT
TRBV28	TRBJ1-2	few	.	CASSLSTGYGYTF	TGTGCCAGCAGTTTAAGCACAGGGTATGGCTACACCTTC
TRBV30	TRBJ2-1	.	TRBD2	CAWSVGSGVYNEQFF	TGTGCCTGGAGTGTAGGCAGCGGGGTCTACAATGAGCAGTTCTTC
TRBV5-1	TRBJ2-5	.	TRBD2	CASTRTSGAQETQYF	TGCGCCAGCACCCGGACTAGCGGAGCTCAAGAGACCCAGTACTTC
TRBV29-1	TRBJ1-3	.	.	CSVSGTSGNTIYF	TGCAGCGTCTCCGGGACATCTGGAAACACCATATATTTT
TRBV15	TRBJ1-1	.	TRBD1	CATSRAGTGNTEAFF	TGTGCCACCAGCAGAGCCGGGACAGGGAACACTGAAGCTTTCTTT
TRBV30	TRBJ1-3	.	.	CARYDRLTIYF	TGTGCCCGTTATGACAGGCTAACCATATATTTT
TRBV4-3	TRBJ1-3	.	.	CASSQDNSGNTIYF	TGCGCCAGCAGCCAAGACAACTCTGGAAACACCATATATTTT
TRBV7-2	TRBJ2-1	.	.	CASSLFGLYNEQFF	TGTGCCAGCAGCTTATTCGGACTGTACAATGAGCAGTTCTTC
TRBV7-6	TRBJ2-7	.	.	CASSLGQTLTEQYF	TGTGCCAGCAGCCTCGGACAGACCTTAACCGAGCAGTACTTC
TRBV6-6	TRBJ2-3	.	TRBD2	CASTLTSGTDTQYF	TGTGCCAGCACCCTTACTAGCGGCACAGATACGCAGTATTTT
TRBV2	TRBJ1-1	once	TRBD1	CASSAGGDAFF	TGTGCCAGCAGCGCAGGGGGTGACGCTTTCTTT
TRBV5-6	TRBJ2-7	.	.	CASSFVPGSSYEQYF	TGTGCCAGCAGCTTTGTACCCGGGTCTTCCTACGAGCAGTACTTC
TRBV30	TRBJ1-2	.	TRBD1	CAWSVRGQPFYGYTF	TGTGCCTGGAGTGTAAGGGGGCAACCGTTCTATGGCTACACCTTC
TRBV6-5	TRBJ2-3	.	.	CASKTAAPDTQYF	TGTGCCAGCAAGACGGCGGCCCCAGATACGCAGTATTTT